These 10 T cell receptor beta chains were sequenced from one sample in a study of blood T cells in healthy people across ages. Through a sample-barcoded 5' primer and a J-beta primer mix, a second PCR was run for roughly 7 to 12 cycles. TCRdb re-called the 5' RACE reads through MiXCR, storing one row per CDR3 protein. The data contain around 500,000 distinct CDR3 sequences, more than 45% of them seen just once; the ten biggest clones take up 20% to 25%. The sequenced sample was blood. These receptors all stem from a man at least 80 years old in good health.

This clonotype was seen more than once but under ten times. The chain recombines TRBV10-3 with TRBJ2-5; TRBD2 matches 10 bases. V lost 6 bases, J lost 1 base, and 8 bases stayed unmatched. The germline gives CDR1 ENHRY, CDR2 SYGVKD. CDR3 size: 16 residues. CDR3 in amino acids: CAISSGTSAFQETQYF. The CDR3 nucleotides are TGTGCCATCAGCAGCGGGACTAGCGCTTTCCAAGAGACCCAGTACTTC.

The rearrangement uses TRBV9 and TRBJ1-2; a possible D gene is TRBD1 (5 bases). Trimming removed 5 bases from V and 5 bases from J, with 16 bases in between. The V gene's germline CDR1 is SGDLS and CDR2 YYNGEE. This CDR3 region has 14 residues. CDR3 sequence reads: CASSVDGDGYGYTF. DNA of the CDR3: TGTGCCAGCAGTGTGGATGGGGACGGGTATGGCTACACCTTC.

CDR3 amino acids: CSASVGGGNTEAFF. CDR3 bases: TGCAGTGCCTCCGTAGGCGGAGGGAACACTGAAGCTTTCTTT. This chain uses TRBV20-1 with TRBJ1-1, with unresolved D. The germline V gene has CDR1 DFQATT and CDR2 SNEGSKA (reference sequence). This CDR3 region has 14 residues. V shed 6 bases and J shed 1 base, with 15 bases lying between them.

This chain connects TRBV5-1 to TRBJ2-5; the D gene could be TRBD1 or TRBD2 (5 bases each). Looked up from germline, CDR1 is SGHRS and CDR2 is YFSETQ. V lost 3 bases and J lost 2, with 11 bases in between. The CDR3 extends over 14 amino acids. CDR3 residues: CASSYSGLQETQYF. The CDR3 region has the DNA TGCGCCAGCAGCTATTCGGGGCTGCAAGAGACCCAGTACTTC.

This clonotype was counted a few times. This chain connects TRBV14 to TRBJ2-3, with 9 nucleotides matching TRBD2. Germline CDR1 is SGHDN and CDR2 is FVKESK. Trimming took 6 bases from V and 3 from J; bases not matched to a gene: 13. This CDR3 is built from 17 residues. CDR3 loop: CASSGSGRSGKTDTQYF. DNA for the CDR3: TGTGCCAGCAGTGGCAGCGGGAGGTCCGGGAAAACAGATACGCAGTATTTT.

The sample holds a few counts of this clonotype. The CDR3 is CSARDAGSTNEKLFF. The CDR3 nucleotides are TGCAGTGCTAGAGATGCCGGATCAACTAATGAAAAACTGTTTTTT. J is TRBJ1-4 and V is TRBV20-1; D is uncertain. Germline V CDR1 and CDR2: DFQATT, SNEGSKA (reference sequence). V was trimmed by 0 bases and J by 0 bases, leaving 8 bases between them. The CDR3 extends over 15 amino acids.

The chain carries TRBV6-2 or TRBV6-3 and TRBJ2-7; D gene uncertain. Per the germline V gene, CDR1 is MNHEY and CDR2 is SVGEGT. Deletions cut 5 bases from V and 4 bases from J, with 21 bases between. The CDR3 totals 16 residues. The CDR3 is CASSRLQDPPWYEQYF. The CDR3 DNA is TGTGCCAGCAGTCGCCTCCAGGATCCTCCCTGGTACGAGCAGTACTTC.

The chain is built from TRBV21-1 and TRBJ2-5; TRBD2, the table's D call, was not compared with the DNA. TRBV21-1 constitutes a pseudogene. The CDR3 runs 18 residues. CDR3: CASSNLPSSGIEEETQYF. Here the CDR3 DNA reads TGTGCCAGCAGCAACCTGCCGTCTAGCGGGATAGAGGAAGAGACCCAGTACTTC.

About this clonotype itself: Mismatch with germline at one junction end may stem from a read error. The chain links TRBV7-2 to TRBJ2-4, with 8 bases aligning to TRBD1. Germline V CDR1 and CDR2: SGHTA, FQGNSA. This CDR3 has 17 residues. For the CDR3, the DNA is TGTGCCAGCAGCACGTTCAGGGGGCGTCCCGCACCCGACATTCGGTACTTC. It yields the protein CASSTFRGRPAPDIRYF.

This clonotype was observed a few times. This chain uses TRBV20-1 with TRBJ2-3, with 8 bases that match TRBD2. There are 14 residues in the CDR3. V lost 6 bases and J lost 0; bases outside the gene matches: 5. CDR1 DFQATT and CDR2 SNEGSKA come from the germline V gene (reference sequence). CDR3 bases: TGCAGTGCAGAGGAGCGGGAGAGCACAGATACGCAGTATTTT. This codes for CSAEERESTDTQYF.